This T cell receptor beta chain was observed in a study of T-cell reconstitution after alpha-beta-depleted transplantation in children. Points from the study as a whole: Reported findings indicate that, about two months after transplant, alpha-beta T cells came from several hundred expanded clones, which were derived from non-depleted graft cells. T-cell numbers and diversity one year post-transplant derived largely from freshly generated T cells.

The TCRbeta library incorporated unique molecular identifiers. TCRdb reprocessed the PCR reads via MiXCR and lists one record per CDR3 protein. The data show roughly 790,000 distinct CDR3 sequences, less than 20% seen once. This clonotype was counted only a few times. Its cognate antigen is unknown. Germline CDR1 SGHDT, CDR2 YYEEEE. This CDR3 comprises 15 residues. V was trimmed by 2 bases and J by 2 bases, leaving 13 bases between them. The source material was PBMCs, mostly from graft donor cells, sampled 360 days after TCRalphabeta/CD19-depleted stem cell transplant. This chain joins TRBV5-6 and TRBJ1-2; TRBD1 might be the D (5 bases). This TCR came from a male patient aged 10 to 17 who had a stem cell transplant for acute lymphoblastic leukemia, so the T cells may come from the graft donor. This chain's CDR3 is CASSFTGTPNYGYTF. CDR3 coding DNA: TGTGCCAGCAGCTTTACCGGGACCCCAAACTATGGCTACACCTTC.